This section outlines one T cell receptor beta chain sequence together with its context. Its antigen is unknown. Compared with germline, one end of the junction differs, possibly owing to a read error. With a J-beta primer mix and a sample-barcoded 5' primer, a second PCR ran about 7 to 11 cycles. A minimum of 2.5 million CDR3-containing paired-end reads was obtained for each sample. TCRdb re-derived calls from the 5' RACE reads in MiXCR, one entry per CDR3 protein. The profile covers about a million distinct CDR3 sequences, with about 51% appearing a single time and about a fifth taken by the ten largest. From germline, CDR1 is DFQATT and CDR2 SNEGSKA (reference sequence). CDR3 length: 16 residues. This sample is drawn from a study of blood T cells in healthy people across ages. Study-wide results and limits: In these data, TCR beta diversity tracked strongly with naive T cell percentage. Significant beta diversity loss was already apparent by age roughly 43, declining roughly linearly.

The source of this sequence is a woman aged 55-70 years in good health. The rearrangement uses TRBV20-1 and TRBJ2-3, with TRBD2 matching 11 bases. Sequenced sample: blood. CDR3 protein: CSARVGLAAAGDTQYF. The CDR3 DNA reads TGCAGTGCCAGAGTGGGACTAGCGGCCGCGGGGGATACGCAGTATTTT.